These 16 T cell receptor beta chains originate from one sample sequenced in a study of T-cell reconstitution after alpha-beta-depleted transplantation in children. Unique molecular identifiers were incorporated when the TCRbeta library was constructed. One entry per CDR3 protein, called by TCRdb with MiXCR from the PCR reads. The data hold 780,000 or so distinct CDR3 sequences, with approximately 15% observed a single time. The material was PBMCs, mostly from graft donor cells, obtained 360 days after TCRalphabeta/CD19-depleted stem cell transplant. The receptor source for this set is a male patient aged 10 to 17 who had a stem cell transplant for acute lymphoblastic leukemia, so the T cells may come from the graft donor.

This clonotype was seen a handful of times. This chain links TRBV6-1 with TRBJ1-2; 9 nucleotides agree with TRBD1. V lost 6 bases to trimming and J lost 7 bases; unmatched junction nucleotides: 12. The CDR3 is made up of 15 amino acids. CDR1 is MNHNS and CDR2 is SASEGT in the germline V gene. The CDR3 loop is CASSRLTGGSGGYTF. CDR3 bases: TGTGCCAGCAGCCGCCTTACAGGGGGCTCGGGTGGCTACACCTTC.

J is TRBJ2-7 and V is TRBV5-1; D might be TRBD2 (5 bases). With 0 bases removed from V and 5 bases from J, the gap between germline ends came to 12 bases. The CDR3 has 14 amino acids. The germline V gene has CDR1 SGHRS and CDR2 YFSETQ. Here the CDR3 reads CASSLEGSWDEQYF. CDR3 nucleotides: TGCGCCAGCAGCTTGGAAGGGAGTTGGGACGAGCAGTACTTC.

This clonotype was recorded many times. The rearrangement links TRBV7-9 to TRBJ2-5; the match to TRBD2 covers 9 bases. Germline trimming cut 4 bases from V and 1 base from J; bases unmatched to any gene: 1. Germline V gene data show CDR1 as SEHNR and CDR2 as FQNEAQ (reference sequence). The CDR3 sequence is 14 residues long. The chain's CDR3 is CASSSTSGQETQYF. In nucleotides, the CDR3 is TGTGCCAGCAGCTCGACTAGCGGCCAAGAGACCCAGTACTTC.

This clonotype was detected a few times. The chain employs TRBV7-8 and TRBJ2-1, with D perhaps TRBD2 (5 bases). The CDR3 consists of 20 residues. Trimming took 5 bases from V and 3 from J, leaving 29 bases between them. Germline V lookup: CDR1 SGHVS, CDR2 FQNEAQ. The CDR3 spells CASSQTGMLSASWFYNEQFF. DNA for the CDR3: TGTGCCAGCAGCCAGACGGGGATGTTGTCTGCGAGTTGGTTCTACAATGAGCAGTTCTTC.

This clonotype was picked up many times. The chain carries TRBV5-1 and TRBJ2-3, with D unresolved. The germline gives CDR1 SGHRS, CDR2 YFSETQ. This CDR3 has 14 amino acids. Between the trimmed V and J ends, which lost 0 bases and 1 base, there was a span of 6 bases. The CDR3 bases are TGCGCCAGCAGCTTGGCCGCCCGCACAGATACGCAGTATTTT. Protein: CASSLAARTDTQYF.

This clonotype was detected a few times. The chain couples TRBV24-1 to TRBJ2-5; TRBD1 matches 7 bases. The CDR3 is made up of 15 amino acids. V shed 3 bases and J 3 bases; nucleotides not matched to a gene: 6. From germline, CDR1 is KGHDR and CDR2 SFDVKD. The chain's CDR3 is CATSDITTGEETQYF. The CDR3 DNA sequence: TGTGCCACCAGTGATATTACTACAGGGGAAGAGACCCAGTACTTC.

This clonotype showed up just a few times. V usage is TRBV11-2 and J usage is TRBJ2-2, with TRBD2 matching over 15 bases. This CDR3 comprises 20 residues. Germline V gives CDR1 SGHAT, CDR2 FQNNGV. The ends lost 5 bases at V and 6 bases at J; junction bases unmatched: 16. CDR3 in DNA: TGTGCCAGCAGCACCCCGGGACTAGCGGGAGGTCCGAGCCAGGCCGGGGAGCTGTTTTTT. Translating it yields CASSTPGLAGGPSQAGELFF.

The chain combines TRBV9 with TRBJ2-3; 9 bases match TRBD1. Trimming removed 0 bases from V and 2 bases from J; junction bases left unmatched: 16. Germline CDR1 SGDLS, CDR2 YYNGEE. The CDR3 is 20 amino acids. The CDR3 sequence: CASSVEGGTGLLQITDTQYF. For the CDR3, the DNA is TGTGCCAGCAGCGTAGAAGGGGGGACAGGGCTCCTCCAAATCACAGATACGCAGTATTTT.

This clonotype showed up just a few times. The V and J genes are TRBV5-1 and TRBJ2-7; 12 nucleotides align to TRBD1. After removal of 0 bases from V and 4 bases from J, the junction contained 8 bases not matched to a gene. This CDR3 has 17 amino acids. Germline CDR1 is SGHRS and CDR2 is YFSETQ. CDR3 in amino acids: CASSLAGQGATGYEQYF. The CDR3 nucleotides read TGCGCCAGCAGCTTGGCGGGACAGGGGGCGACTGGGTACGAGCAGTACTTC. Supplemented by reference TRBV5-1 and TRBJ2-7, the full variable domain reads KAGVTQTPRYLIKTRGQQVTLSCSPISGHRSVSWYQQTPGQGLQFLFEYFSETQRNKGNFPGRFSGRQFSNSRSEMNVSTLELGDSALYLCASSLAGQGATGYEQYFGPGTRLTVT.

The chain recombines TRBV15 with TRBJ2-7; D is unresolved. The germline V and J ends were trimmed by 1 base and 1 base, with 8 bases remaining between them. The CDR3 spans 14 residues. The germline V gene encodes CDR1 LNHNV and CDR2 YYDKDF (reference sequence). The CDR3 reads CATSRGPFSYEQYF. The CDR3 region has the DNA TGTGCCACCAGCAGAGGACCGTTTTCCTACGAGCAGTACTTC.

This clonotype was found many times. In DNA, the CDR3 is TGTGCCAGCAGCACCCCCCAGGGTCGATACGAGCAGTACTTC. Translating gives CASSTPQGRYEQYF. The V call is TRBV7-4, the J call TRBJ2-7; possible D gene TRBD1, 5 bases. The germline gives CDR1 SGHVT, CDR2 SQSDAQ. The CDR3 contains 14 residues. The V and J ends lost 5 bases and 4 bases respectively, with 15 bases between them. Filled out from reference TRBV7-4 and TRBJ2-7, the complete variable domain reads GAGVSQSPRYKVAKRGRDVALRCDSISGHVTLYWYRQTLGQGSEVLTYSQSDAQRDKSGRPSGRFSAERPERSVSTLKIQRTEQGDSAVYLCASSTPQGRYEQYFGPGTRLTVT.

This clonotype was observed many times. The chain couples TRBV5-6 to TRBJ2-7; D may be TRBD1 (6 bases). The V gene lost 1 base and the J gene lost 3 bases, with 14 bases spanning the gap. The CDR3 totals 15 residues. Germline CDR1 SGHDT, CDR2 YYEEEE. The CDR3 coding sequence is TGTGCCAGCAGCTTGAAGTGGGACACCAGCTACGAGCAGTACTTC. It yields the protein CASSLKWDTSYEQYF.

The chain links TRBV20-1 to TRBJ1-5; TRBD1 aligns across 7 bases. CDR1 DFQATT and CDR2 SNEGSKA come from the germline V gene (reference sequence). CDR3 length equals 16 residues. V shed 0 bases and J 3 bases; nucleotides not matched to a gene: 8. The CDR3 nucleotides are TGCAGTGCTAGAGATTGGCAGGGGGACTTCAATCAGCCCCAGCATTTT. It specifies CSARDWQGDFNQPQHF.

The rearrangement joins TRBV5-1 to TRBJ2-5; 10 bases agree with TRBD2. CDR1 is SGHRS and CDR2 is YFSETQ in the germline V gene. CDR3 size: 14 residues. Unmatched junction bases numbered 6, after V lost 5 bases and J lost 5 bases. CDR3 nucleotides: TGCGCCAGCAGTGTTAGCGGGAGGAGGGAGACCCAGTACTTC. Its protein product is CASSVSGRRETQYF.

This chain joins TRBV2 and TRBJ2-1; 10 bases match TRBD1. Germline assignment: CDR1 SNHLY and CDR2 FYNNEI. With V trimmed by 4 bases and J by 8 bases, 14 bases remained unmatched. CDR3 length: 17 amino acids. The CDR3 loop reads CASSVAGQGIQWDEQFF. DNA for the CDR3: TGTGCCAGCAGTGTAGCGGGACAGGGGATCCAGTGGGATGAGCAGTTCTTC. Full variable domain (rest looked up from reference TRBV2 and TRBJ2-1): EPEVTQTPSHQVTQMGQEVILRCVPISNHLYFYWYRQILGQKVEFLVSFYNNEISEKSEIFDDQFSVERPDGSNFTLKIRSTKLEDSAMYFCASSVAGQGIQWDEQFFGPGTRLTVL.

This clonotype was seen repeatedly, ten times or more. This chain connects TRBV5-6 to TRBJ2-3; D might be TRBD1 (5 bases). Trimming stripped 3 bases from V and 4 bases from J, with 12 bases between. CDR1 and CDR2 from the germline V gene are SGHDT and YYEEEE. This CDR3 region has 14 residues. The CDR3 DNA reads TGTGCCAGCAGCTACAGGATCAGCCCAGATACGCAGTATTTT. This sequence encodes CASSYRISPDTQYF.